The text below deals with one TCR beta chain. This record comes from a study of cytomegalovirus exposure and HLA in healthy donors. Germline CDR1 MDHEN, CDR2 SYDVKM. Trimming took 5 bases from V and 7 from J; bases not matched to a gene: 24. The CDR3 is 20 amino acids. Measured with immunoSEQ multiplex PCR; TCRdb has only the in-frame clones, and not every one. The repertoire holds tens of thousands of clones, with 95% to 96% as singletons. The genes are TRBV28 and TRBJ1-5; 9 positions agree with TRBD1. Sequencing was done on a sample of PBMCs. This TCR came from a woman under 30 in good health and CMV-seropositive. The CDR3 DNA sequence: TGTGCCAGCAGTCCAGGGGGGATGGGACAGGGTGGGTGGGGAGACCAGCCCCAGCATTTT. Translation: CASSPGGMGQGGWGDQPQHF.